This T cell receptor (beta chain) was retrieved from a study of shared clonotypes between healthy human individuals. Study conclusions and caveats: Enrolling few donors narrowed the genetic and exposure-history diversity that was represented.

Trimming left V 5 bases short and J 3 bases short, with 13 bases between. Germline V CDR1 and CDR2: MGHDK, SYGVNS. The CDR3 has 15 residues. Comment on this clone: Its target is not known.

Deep-level running was used for the assay. This table comes from immunoSEQ multiplex PCR, and its TCRdb copy is limited to in-frame clones, with some not included. The sample comprises roughly 2.1 million clones, about 92% of which are singletons, and about 1.5% rests with the top ten. Only CD45RO-negative cells positively selected for CCR7 counted as naive CD8 cells, so terminally differentiated effector memory CD45RA+ cells were excluded. The chain is built from TRBV25-1 and TRBJ2-2, with a tentative D call TRBD1 (5 bases). The sample was naive CD8+ T cells from PBMCs. The TCR comes from a man aged 18 to 30 in good health. Some clones in this sample may be carry-over from other donors' samples. DNA for the CDR3: TGTGCCAGCAGTAGTCCAGGGCGTTACACCGGGGAGCTGTTTTTT. Its protein product is CASSSPGRYTGELFF.